This T cell receptor beta chain emerged from a study of shared clonotypes between healthy human individuals. General observations from the study: Large sequencing depth failed to make sorted-subset sequencing complete, rarefaction showed. Of the naive CD4 clonotypes, around 5.2% were shared across a handful of donors.

The authors divided CD4+ cells into CD45RA+ naive and CD45RA-negative memory subsets. An assay was performed, and its level was deep. Sequencing was performed with immunoSEQ multiplex PCR; in TCRdb, only in-frame clones are kept and a portion is missing. Counted here are fewer than 1.4 million clones, 70% to 80% occurring once; the ten biggest clones make up 0.5% to 0.65%. The ends lost 8 bases at V and 4 bases at J; junction bases unmatched: 6. This CDR3 contains 13 residues. Per the germline V gene, CDR1 is MGHDK and CDR2 is SYGVNS. With regard to this clone: Its antigen is undetermined.

The clonotype comes from a man aged 18-30 years in good health. Some clones in this sample may be carry-over from other donors' samples. Sequenced material: memory CD4+ T cells from PBMCs. Documented subset: CD45RA-negative fraction. The genes are TRBV25-1 and TRBJ1-2; TRBD1 aligns across 8 bases. Written as DNA, the CDR3 is TGTGCCAGCGGCTCGGGACAGGCCTATGGCTACACCTTC. Protein: CASGSGQAYGYTF.